Below are 24 T cell receptor beta chains sequenced from a single sample in a study of radiotherapy plus CTLA-4 blockade in lung cancer. The table came from immunoSEQ multiplex PCR; TCRdb's copy has only in-frame clones and leaves some out. The sample holds roughly 66,000 clones, over 75% seen once. The specimen was peripheral blood, collected from a patient treated with radiotherapy plus ipilimumab. The receptors were sampled from a human donor with non-small cell lung cancer who had a partial response to radiotherapy plus ipilimumab.

This clone came up once. The V and J genes are TRBV11-3 and TRBJ2-4; possible D gene TRBD2, 5 bases. Trimming took off 5 bases at V and 5 bases at J, with 10 bases between the two ends. This CDR3 comprises 13 residues. The germline CDR1 and CDR2 sequences are SGHNT and YENEEA. CDR3 region: CASSPGLENIQYF. CDR3 nucleotide sequence: TGTGCCAGCAGCCCGGGATTGGAAAACATTCAGTACTTC.

The V gene is TRBV9, the J gene TRBJ2-7, with a possible D match to TRBD2 (6 bases). Germline V lookup: CDR1 SGDLS, CDR2 YYNGEE. V was cut by 0 bases and J by 0 bases, with 10 bases left in between. The CDR3 has 15 residues. Here the CDR3 DNA reads TGTGCCAGCAGCGTAGGGGGAGGCGTCTCCTACGAGCAGTACTTC. It codes for CASSVGGGVSYEQYF.

The chain combines TRBV7-7 with TRBJ2-5; D might be TRBD1 (5 bases). CDR1 and CDR2 (germline): SSHAT, FNYEAQ (reference sequence). Trimming removed 5 bases at V and 1 base at J, with 17 bases between. This CDR3 region has 16 residues. CDR3 nucleotide sequence: TGTGCCAGCAGCCCGACGGTAGGGGCCCTCCAAGAGACCCAGTACTTC. Its protein is CASSPTVGALQETQYF.

The chain carries TRBV19 and TRBJ2-7; D is unresolved. CDR3 length: 17 amino acids. Germline V CDR1 and CDR2: LNHDA, SQIVND (reference sequence). V lost 0 bases and J 2 bases, leaving 17 bases between the germline ends. The CDR3 is CASSIDHRSAIPYEQYF. CDR3 nucleotides: TGTGCCAGTAGTATAGATCACCGGAGCGCGATCCCCTACGAGCAGTACTTC.

This chain uses TRBV19 with TRBJ1-5; D is uncertain. This CDR3 is 13 amino acids long. Germline CDR1 and CDR2: LNHDA and SQIVND (reference sequence). Trimming took 6 bases from V and 7 from J, leaving 13 bases between them. The DNA for the CDR3 is TGTGCCAGTAGCCTTCCAGGCTACCAGCCCCAGCATTTT. Residues: CASSLPGYQPQHF.

The chain joins TRBV7-2 to TRBJ1-2, with 9 bases matching TRBD1. The V gene end was trimmed by 7 bases and the J gene end by 5 bases; junction bases not matched to a gene: 8. Per germline, CDR1 SGHTA and CDR2 FQGNSA. CDR3 size: 14 residues. CDR3 sequence: CASTSGTGRYGYTF. In DNA, the CDR3 is TGTGCCAGCACCTCCGGGACAGGGAGATATGGCTACACCTTC.

The rearrangement joins TRBV7-2 to TRBJ1-2; D may be TRBD1 (6 bases). The V end lost 7 bases, the J end lost 8 bases, and 14 bases lay between the germline ends. Germline V gene sequence: CDR1 SGHTA, CDR2 FQGNSA. The CDR3 has 12 amino acids. The CDR3 spells CASNWGPGGYTF. DNA for the CDR3: TGTGCCAGCAATTGGGGGCCGGGGGGCTACACCTTC. Variable domain in full (rest from reference TRBV7-2 and TRBJ1-2): GAGVSQSPSNKVTEKGKDVELRCDPISGHTALYWYRQSLGQGLEFLIYFQGNSAPDKSGLPSDRFSAERTGGSVSTLTIQRTQQEDSAVYLCASNWGPGGYTFGSGTRLTVV.

The V call is TRBV5-1, the J call TRBJ1-4; no clear D. V was cut by 0 bases and J by 8 bases, with 14 bases left in between. This CDR3 has 15 residues. Germline CDR1 SGHRS, CDR2 YFSETQ. The CDR3: CASSLGANSREKLFF. In DNA form, the CDR3 reads TGCGCCAGCAGCTTGGGGGCAAACTCTCGGGAAAAACTGTTTTTT.

The V and J genes are TRBV28 and TRBJ2-2; D perhaps matches TRBD2 (6 bases). Trimming stripped 10 bases from V and 7 bases from J, with 16 bases between. From germline, CDR1 is MDHEN and CDR2 SYDVKM. This CDR3 spans 13 amino acids. The CDR3 DNA is TGTGCCACCGGGGGAGATGGTATCGGGGAGCTGTTTTTT. This gives the protein CATGGDGIGELFF. Full variable domain (outside the CDR3, taken from reference TRBV28 and TRBJ2-2): DVKVTQSSRYLVKRTGEKVFLECVQDMDHENMFWYRQDPGLGLRLIYFSYDVKMKEKGDIPEGYSVSREKKERFSLILESASTNQTSMYLCATGGDGIGELFFGEGSRLTVL.

This chain links TRBV18 with TRBJ2-7; perhaps TRBD1 as D (6 bases). This CDR3 has 14 residues. Germline values: CDR1 KGHSH, CDR2 LQKENI. Trimming removed 3 bases from V and 0 bases from J, with 9 bases in between. The CDR3 loop reads CASSPMDSSYEQYF. The CDR3 nucleotides are TGTGCCAGCTCACCGATGGACAGCTCCTACGAGCAGTACTTC.

V gene TRBV6-1 combines with J gene TRBJ1-4, with a possible D match to TRBD1 (5 bases). CDR1 and CDR2 from the germline V gene are MNHNS and SASEGT. Trimming pared 7 bases from V and 12 bases from J, leaving 21 bases between. This CDR3 spans 14 amino acids. The CDR3 loop is CASKMGGSGLELFF. DNA of the CDR3: TGTGCCAGCAAAATGGGGGGGTCTGGACTCGAACTGTTTTTT.

This chain uses TRBV21-1 with TRBJ2-2; the table names TRBD2, a call not compared with the DNA. TRBV21-1 is given as a pseudogene. The CDR3 extends over 19 amino acids. In DNA form, the CDR3 reads TGTGCCAGCAGCCCCCTGGGCGGGCTAGCGGGACCGAACACCGGGGAGCTGTTTTTT. This encodes CASSPLGGLAGPNTGELFF.

The chain has TRBV7-8 and TRBJ2-1; D might be TRBD2 (6 bases). The CDR3 consists of 14 residues. V lost 5 bases to trimming and J lost 10 bases, with 18 bases between them. Germline V gives CDR1 SGHVS, CDR2 FQNEAQ. The CDR3 loop is CASSTGDGLREQFF. The CDR3 DNA sequence: TGTGCCAGCAGCACGGGGGACGGTCTCAGAGAGCAGTTCTTC.

The chain joins TRBV28 to TRBJ1-2; D is unclear. Per germline, CDR1 MDHEN and CDR2 SYDVKM. V shed 3 bases and J shed 4 bases, with 12 bases lying between them. CDR3 size: 14 residues. For the CDR3, the DNA is TGTGCCAGCAGTTTGTCGAGTGAAATCTATGGCTACACCTTC. This encodes CASSLSSEIYGYTF.

This rearrangement joins TRBV7-8 to TRBJ2-6; D gene unclear. Germline V gene data show CDR1 as SGHVS and CDR2 as FQNEAQ. The V gene lost 2 bases and the J gene lost 2 bases, with 13 bases spanning the gap. The length of the CDR3 is 17 residues. In nucleotides, the CDR3 is TGTGCCAGCAGCTTAAATGCAGGCACCCCTGGGGCCAACGTCCTGACTTTC. This gives the protein CASSLNAGTPGANVLTF.

The V and J genes are TRBV9 and TRBJ2-3, with D perhaps matching TRBD1 (6 bases). V lost 4 bases and J lost 5, with 17 bases in between. Germline V CDR1 and CDR2: SGDLS, YYNGEE. This CDR3 contains 15 residues. Here the CDR3 reads CASSPQSGEVDTQYF. The CDR3 coding sequence is TGTGCCAGCAGCCCGCAATCAGGGGAAGTAGATACGCAGTATTTT.

The chain combines TRBV6-1 with TRBJ1-5, with D perhaps TRBD1 (5 bases). CDR3 length equals 15 residues. Germline V CDR1 and CDR2: MNHNS, SASEGT. Trimming took 4 bases from V and 0 from J, leaving 10 bases between them. CDR3 region: CASSAGVNSNQPQHF. In DNA, the CDR3 is TGTGCCAGCAGTGCGGGGGTGAATAGCAATCAGCCCCAGCATTTT.

In its sample, this clone was seen once. CDR3 region: CASSTQANTEAFF. CDR3 DNA: TGCGCCAGCAGCACACAGGCGAACACTGAAGCTTTCTTT. This sequence joins TRBV5-1 and TRBJ1-1, with D perhaps matching TRBD1 (5 bases). Deletions cut 4 bases from V and 1 base from J, with 8 bases between. Germline assignment: CDR1 SGHRS and CDR2 YFSETQ. The CDR3 spans 13 residues.

This rearrangement joins TRBV5-1 to TRBJ1-1, with no clear D. The CDR3 covers 15 residues. Per the germline V gene, CDR1 is SGHRS and CDR2 is YFSETQ. The V and J ends lost 5 bases and 1 base respectively, with 15 bases between them. This chain's CDR3 is CASSYRGQQNTEAFF. The CDR3 DNA follows: TGCGCCAGCAGTTATCGAGGGCAGCAGAACACTGAAGCTTTCTTT.

The chain joins TRBV18 to TRBJ1-2; 10 bases are a match to TRBD1. The CDR3 loop spans 18 amino acids. Unmatched junction bases numbered 11, after V lost 3 bases and J lost 1 base. Germline CDR1 reads KGHSH; CDR2 reads LQKENI. The CDR3 here is CASSPGRDRGVGNYGYTF. For the CDR3, the DNA is TGTGCCAGCTCACCCGGTCGGGACAGGGGAGTGGGTAACTATGGCTACACCTTC.

V usage is TRBV2 and J usage is TRBJ1-2; 7 bases line up with TRBD1. After removal of 6 bases from V and 4 bases from J, the junction contained 8 bases not matched to a gene. The CDR3 contains 14 residues. Germline CDR1 SNHLY, CDR2 FYNNEI. CDR3 sequence reads: CASRSGTAIYGYTF. In DNA, the CDR3 is TGTGCCAGCAGGTCCGGGACAGCAATCTATGGCTACACCTTC.

The rearrangement joins TRBV5-1 to TRBJ2-1; 7 bases match TRBD1. The CDR3 has 16 residues. Germline V gives CDR1 SGHRS, CDR2 YFSETQ. V dropped 0 bases and J dropped 7; count of bases not matched to a gene: 10. The CDR3 nucleotides read TGCGCCAGCAGCTTGGACGTGACAGGGATGGGGAATGAGCAGTTCTTC. Translated: CASSLDVTGMGNEQFF.

This chain links TRBV6-4 with TRBJ1-6; D uncertain. In germline, CDR1 is MRHNA, CDR2 SNTAGT. The CDR3 is 13 amino acids. V was cut by 3 bases and J by 9 bases, with 9 bases left in between. CDR3 in DNA: TGTGCCAGCAGTGAGGAGAGTGGTTCACCCCTCCACTTT. It encodes CASSEESGSPLHF.

The CDR3 sequence: CASSLRGSGSRTGELFF. The CDR3 bases are TGTGCCAGCAGTTTGAGGGGTAGCGGGAGTAGAACCGGGGAGCTGTTTTTT. The chain recombines TRBV28 with TRBJ2-2, with TRBD2 matching 9 bases. Per the germline V gene, CDR1 is MDHEN and CDR2 is SYDVKM. Trimming at V came to 3 bases and at J to 5 bases, leaving 10 bases not matched to a gene. This CDR3 is 17 amino acids long.